This TCR beta chain was sequenced during a study of control samples from healthy donors and cancer patients. The table lists this clone with a count of one. The method was immunoSEQ multiplex PCR; TCRdb's version includes in-frame clones alone and lacks a portion of them. The sample has roughly 370,000 clones; 75% to 95% are singletons. Trimming pared 5 bases from V and 6 bases from J, leaving 14 bases between. Germline V CDR1 and CDR2: MDHEN, SYDVKM. This CDR3 is 15 amino acids long. The TCR comes from a man aged 40-49 years with head and neck cancer. Sequencing was done on a sample of PBMCs. This sequence joins TRBV28 and TRBJ1-6, with a possible D match to TRBD1 (5 bases). CDR3 in amino acids: CASSLRDGGNSPLHF. The CDR3 DNA follows: TGTGCCAGCAGTCTCAGGGACGGAGGTAATTCACCCCTCCACTTT.